What follows are 5 T cell receptor beta chains derived from one specimen sequenced in a study of blood T cell repertoires in COVID-19. Sequencing used immunoSEQ multiplex PCR; TCRdb keeps in-frame clones, though not all of them. There are 100,000 to 150,000 clones in the sample; approximately 84% occur only once, and 1.4% lies in the top ten. Sample: peripheral blood. The source of these receptors is a man aged 60 to 75 with acute or convalescent COVID-19.

The chain is built from TRBV23-1 and TRBJ1-1; 7 nucleotides align to TRBD1. TRBV23-1 is labeled an ORF, and its function is uncertain. Trimming removed 3 bases from V and 1 base from J; junction bases left unmatched: 17. The CDR3 totals 19 residues. CDR3 region: CASSQLSRQGKAANTEAFF. For the CDR3, the DNA is TGCGCCAGCAGTCAGCTGTCTCGACAGGGAAAAGCGGCGAACACTGAAGCTTTCTTT.

This chain uses TRBV2 with TRBJ2-2; D might be TRBD2 (6 bases). Germline V gene lookup returns CDR1 SNHLY and CDR2 FYNNEI. The CDR3 runs 14 residues. V lost 6 bases and J 8 bases, leaving 16 bases between the germline ends. CDR3 nucleotide sequence: TGTGCCAGCAGATGGGAGGCGGGACCAGGGGAGCTGTTTTTT. It translates to CASRWEAGPGELFF.

This clone was observed a handful of times. The V call is TRBV11-2, the J call TRBJ1-2; 8 bases agree with TRBD1. The J segment lost 8 bases and the V segment lost 0 bases, leaving 2 bases of the junction unmatched. Germline CDR1 and CDR2: SGHAT and FQNNGV. The CDR3 runs 13 residues. CDR3 DNA: TGTGCCAGCAGCTTAGACAGGGGGCTCGGCTACACCTTC. Translating it yields CASSLDRGLGYTF.

This clone was recorded once. This rearrangement joins TRBV11-2 to TRBJ2-1; TRBD2 might be the D (7 bases). The CDR3 extends over 15 amino acids. Germline V gene data show CDR1 as SGHAT and CDR2 as FQNNGV. V lost 0 bases and J lost 9, with 15 bases in between. In DNA, the CDR3 is TGTGCCAGCAGCTTAGATTACCGGGGGGACACTGAGCAGTTCTTC. Translated: CASSLDYRGDTEQFF. Together with reference TRBV11-2 and TRBJ2-1, the CDR3 gives the full variable domain: EAGVAQSPRYKIIEKRQSVAFWCNPISGHATLYWYQQILGQGPKLLIQFQNNGVVDDSQLPKDRFSAERLKGVDSTLKIQPAKLEDSAVYLCASSLDYRGDTEQFFGPGTRLTVL.

The rearrangement joins TRBV7-9 to TRBJ2-1, with 12 bases aligning to TRBD2. The length of the CDR3 is 16 residues. Germline V gene lookup returns CDR1 SEHNR and CDR2 FQNEAQ (reference sequence). Germline trimming cut 2 bases from V and 6 bases from J; bases unmatched to any gene: 5. The CDR3 nucleotides read TGTGCCAGCAGCTTAAAAGGACTAGCGGGGCCCAATGAGCAGTTCTTC. It specifies CASSLKGLAGPNEQFF. Full variable domain (rest looked up from reference TRBV7-9 and TRBJ2-1): DTGVSQNPRHKITKRGQNVTFRCDPISEHNRLYWYRQTLGQGPEFLTYFQNEAQLEKSRLLSDRFSAERPKGSFSTLEIQRTEQGDSAMYLCASSLKGLAGPNEQFFGPGTRLTVL.